The source of this T cell receptor beta chain is a study of blood T cell repertoires in COVID-19. The wider study: COVID-19 samples, acute and convalescent, were from the United States, Italy and Spain. T cells, B-cell-depleted T cells, or PBMCs supplied cDNA or gDNA.

Note on this clone: Other DNA sequences in the sample encode the same CDR3.

V dropped 8 bases and J dropped 8; count of bases not matched to a gene: 7. Germline CDR1 reads MNHEY; CDR2 reads SVGAGI. The CDR3 has 14 amino acids. Per the original data handling: Amplification of reference gene primers provided the estimated nucleated cell counts. TCRdb's table, derived via immunoSEQ multiplex PCR, lists solely in-frame clones and lacks some. That table furnishes V, J and clone size, whereas the DNA furnished D and trimming. This table has tens of thousands of clones, around 88% appearing once. The V call is TRBV6-5, the J call TRBJ2-1; TRBD2 aligns across 12 bases. The clonotype originates from a man in his sixties or seventies with active or convalescent COVID-19. Sequenced input: peripheral blood. CDR3 in DNA: TGTGCCAGCCGGGGAACTAGCGGGAGGCATGAGCAGTTCTTC. Translating it yields CASRGTSGRHEQFF.